Detailed here is one T cell receptor (beta chain). Trimming pared 3 bases from V and 4 bases from J, leaving 15 bases between. CDR3 length: 16 residues. CDR1 and CDR2 from the germline V gene are SGHAT and FQNNGV. The sample originates from a study of shared clonotypes between healthy human individuals. TCRdb's copy holds only in-frame clones and misses some; the assay was immunoSEQ multiplex PCR. This sample has some 550,000 clones; more than 95% occur once, and the top ten carry around 0.058%. The material sequenced was naive CD4+ T cells sorted from blood. As to subset: CD45RA+ positively selected. The chain couples TRBV11-2 to TRBJ2-2; D is possibly TRBD2 (5 bases). This receptor was obtained from a woman in her thirties in good health. The DNA of the CDR3 is TGTGCCAGCAGCTTTGATCCGGGATTGAGCACCGGGGAGCTGTTTTTT. Residues: CASSFDPGLSTGELFF.